This T cell receptor beta chain comes out of a study of tumor-infiltrating lymphocytes in primary liver carcinoma. Overall study context: Subjects consisted of male and female patients aged 30 to 69 years.

Investigators took RNA and DNA out together from roughly 21-30 mg of unsorted bulk tissue. Infection with HBV was chronic in patients; they were treatment-naive. The study, taken as a whole, reports: Tumor region pairs outstripped tumor-adjacent and tumor-blood pairs in overlap. When set against blood, tumors had a significantly higher top-250-clone fraction (p = 0.039).

A word on this clonotype: Its antigen remains unidentified. Since a much larger clone is just one base distant, this may be a read error. The conserved closing phenylalanine or tryptophan is absent in this CDR3, likely reflecting a read error.

The germline CDR1 and CDR2 sequences are LGHNA and YSLEER. The CDR3 runs 13 residues. Starting from approximately 500 ng of total RNA, TCR beta cDNA was produced with a primer in the constant region. Modified slightly, ARM-PCR produced TCR beta libraries over three nested multiplex PCR rounds. Use of TRBV1-TRBV30 forward primers with a C-beta reverse primer characterized the first two PCR rounds, which lasted around 9 cycles each. MiXCR, applied by TCRdb to the multiplex PCR reads, yields one record per CDR3 protein. The sample consists of 75,000 to 80,000 distinct CDR3 sequences, roughly 69% of them appearing once.

Sample: tumor-adjacent normal liver tissue. The chain uses TRBV4-3 and TRBJ2-7; D unresolved. The clonotype comes from a man between 35 and 55 years old with primary liver carcinoma and hepatitis B virus infection. Here the CDR3 reads CAGSQDLPYEQYL. DNA for the CDR3: TGCGCCGGCAGCCAAGATCTGCCCTACGAGCAGTACTTA.